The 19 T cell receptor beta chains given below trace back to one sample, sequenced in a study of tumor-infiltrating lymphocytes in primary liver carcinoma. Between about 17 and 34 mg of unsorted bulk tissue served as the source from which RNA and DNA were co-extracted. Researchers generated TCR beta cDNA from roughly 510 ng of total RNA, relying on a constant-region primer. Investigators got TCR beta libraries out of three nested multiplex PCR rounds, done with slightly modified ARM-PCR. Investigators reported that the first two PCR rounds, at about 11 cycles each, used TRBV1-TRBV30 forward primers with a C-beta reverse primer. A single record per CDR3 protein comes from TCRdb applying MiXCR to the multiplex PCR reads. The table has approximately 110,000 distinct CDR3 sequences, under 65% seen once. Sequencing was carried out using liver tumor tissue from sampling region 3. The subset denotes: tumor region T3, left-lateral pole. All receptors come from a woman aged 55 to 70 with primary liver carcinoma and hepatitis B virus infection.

Here the CDR3 reads CARRVGGARNQPQHF. CDR3 coding DNA: TGTGCCAGGAGAGTCGGGGGAGCCCGTAATCAGCCCCAGCATTTT. This chain uses TRBV6-6 with TRBJ1-5; D is perhaps TRBD1 (5 bases). Trimming stripped 9 bases from V and 4 bases from J, with 19 bases between. CDR1 is MNHNY and CDR2 is SVGAGI in the germline V gene (reference sequence). The CDR3 length is 15 residues.

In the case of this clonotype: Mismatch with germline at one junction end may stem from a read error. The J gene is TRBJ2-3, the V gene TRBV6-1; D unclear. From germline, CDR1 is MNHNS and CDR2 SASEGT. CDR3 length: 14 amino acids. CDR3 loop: CASSETSSSDTQYF. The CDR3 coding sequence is TGTGCCAGCAGTGAAACCTCGAGCTCAGATACACAGTATTTT.

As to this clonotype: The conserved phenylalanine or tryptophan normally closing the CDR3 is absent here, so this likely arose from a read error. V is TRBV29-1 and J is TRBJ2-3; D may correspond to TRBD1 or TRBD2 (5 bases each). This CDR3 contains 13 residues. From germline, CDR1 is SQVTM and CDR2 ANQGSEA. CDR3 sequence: CSVGTDGTDTQYL. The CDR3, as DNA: TGTAGCGTTGGGACCGACGGCACAGATACGCAGTATTTG.

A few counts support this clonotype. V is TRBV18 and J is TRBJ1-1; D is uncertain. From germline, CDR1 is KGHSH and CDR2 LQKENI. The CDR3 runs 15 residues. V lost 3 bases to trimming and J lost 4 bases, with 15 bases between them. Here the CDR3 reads CASSPPRGLITEAFF. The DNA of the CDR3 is TGTGCCAGCTCACCCCCCCGGGGTTTAATCACTGAAGCTTTCTTT.

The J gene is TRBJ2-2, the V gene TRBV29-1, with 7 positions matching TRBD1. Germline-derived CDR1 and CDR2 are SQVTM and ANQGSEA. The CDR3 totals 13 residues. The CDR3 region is CNVGTVYTGELFF. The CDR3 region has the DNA TGCAACGTCGGGACAGTTTATACCGGGGAGCTGTTTTTT.

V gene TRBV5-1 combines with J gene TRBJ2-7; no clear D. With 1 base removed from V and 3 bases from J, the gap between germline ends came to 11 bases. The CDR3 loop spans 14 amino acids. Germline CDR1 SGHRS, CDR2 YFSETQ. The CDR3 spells CASSLSGARYEQYF. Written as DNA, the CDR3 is TGCGCCAGCAGCTTGAGTGGCGCCCGCTACGAGCAGTACTTC.

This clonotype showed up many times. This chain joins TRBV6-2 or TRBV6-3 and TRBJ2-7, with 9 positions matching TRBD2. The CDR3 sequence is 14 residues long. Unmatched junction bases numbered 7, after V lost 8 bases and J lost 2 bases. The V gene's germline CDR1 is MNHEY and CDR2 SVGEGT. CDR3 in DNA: TGTGCCAGCCATATAGCGGGAGCGGCCTACGAGCAGTACTTC. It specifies CASHIAGAAYEQYF.

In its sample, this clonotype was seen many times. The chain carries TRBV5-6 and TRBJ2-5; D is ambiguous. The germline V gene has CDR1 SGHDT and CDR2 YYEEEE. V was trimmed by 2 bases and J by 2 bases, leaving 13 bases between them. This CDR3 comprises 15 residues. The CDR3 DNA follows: TGTGCCAGCAGCTTACAGACGGCTATTCAAGAGACCCAGTACTTC. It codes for CASSLQTAIQETQYF.

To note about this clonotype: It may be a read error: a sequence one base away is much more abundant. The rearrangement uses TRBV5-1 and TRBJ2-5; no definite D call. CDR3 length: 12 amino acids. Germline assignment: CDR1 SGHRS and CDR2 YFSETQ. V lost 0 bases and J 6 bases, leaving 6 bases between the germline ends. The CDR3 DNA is TGCGCCAGCAGCTTGGAGGTGAAGACCCAGTACTTC. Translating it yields CASSLEVKTQYF.

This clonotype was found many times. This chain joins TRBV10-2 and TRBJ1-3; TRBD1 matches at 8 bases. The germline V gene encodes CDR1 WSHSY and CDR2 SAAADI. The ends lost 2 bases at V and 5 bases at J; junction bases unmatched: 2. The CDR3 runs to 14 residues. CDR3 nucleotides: TGCGCCAGCAGTGAGGGACAGGGAAGAAACACCATATATTTT. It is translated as CASSEGQGRNTIYF.

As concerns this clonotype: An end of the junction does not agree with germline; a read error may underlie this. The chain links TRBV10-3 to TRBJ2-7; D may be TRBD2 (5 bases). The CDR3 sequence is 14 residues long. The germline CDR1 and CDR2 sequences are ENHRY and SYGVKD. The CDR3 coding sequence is TGTGCCATCACTTATAGTGGGAGCTCCCACGAGCAGTACTTC. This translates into CAITYSGSSHEQYF.

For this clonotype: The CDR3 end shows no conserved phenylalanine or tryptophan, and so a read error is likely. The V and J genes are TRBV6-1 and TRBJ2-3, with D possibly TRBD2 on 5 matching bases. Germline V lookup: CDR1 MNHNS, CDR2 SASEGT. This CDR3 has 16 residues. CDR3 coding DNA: TGTGCCAGCAATGAATTTGGGAGTCCTAGCACAGATACGCAGTATTCT. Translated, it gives CASNEFGSPSTDTQYS.

CDR3 protein: CSASPGGVEKLFF. In nucleotides, the CDR3 is TGCAGTGCTAGTCCAGGGGGAGTTGAAAAACTGTTTTTT. The V and J genes are TRBV20-1 and TRBJ1-4; 7 nucleotides line up with TRBD1. Losses at the gene ends were 3 bases for V and 7 bases for J; bases not matched to a gene: 5. Germline loops: CDR1 DFQATT, CDR2 SNEGSKA (reference sequence). This CDR3 region has 13 residues.

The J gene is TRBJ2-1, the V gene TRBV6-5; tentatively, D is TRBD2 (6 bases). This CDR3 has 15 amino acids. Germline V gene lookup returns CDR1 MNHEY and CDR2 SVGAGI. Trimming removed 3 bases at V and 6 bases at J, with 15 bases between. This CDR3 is CASSYSAGWPNEQFF. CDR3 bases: TGTGCCAGCAGTTATTCGGCGGGATGGCCCAATGAGCAGTTCTTC.

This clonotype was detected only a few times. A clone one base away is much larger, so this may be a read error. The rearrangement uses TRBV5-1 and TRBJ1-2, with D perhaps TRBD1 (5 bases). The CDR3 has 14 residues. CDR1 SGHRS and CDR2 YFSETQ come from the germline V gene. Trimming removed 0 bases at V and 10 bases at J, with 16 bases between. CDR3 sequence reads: CASSLVGGDPVYTF. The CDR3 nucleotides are TGCGCCAGCAGCTTGGTGGGGGGGGACCCCGTCTACACCTTC.

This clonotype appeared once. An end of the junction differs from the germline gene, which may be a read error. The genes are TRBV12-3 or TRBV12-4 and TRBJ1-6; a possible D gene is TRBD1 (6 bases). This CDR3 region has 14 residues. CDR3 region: CASTRGQRNSPLRF. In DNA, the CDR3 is TGTGCCAGCACAAGAGGACAGCGAAATTCACCCCTCCGCTTT.

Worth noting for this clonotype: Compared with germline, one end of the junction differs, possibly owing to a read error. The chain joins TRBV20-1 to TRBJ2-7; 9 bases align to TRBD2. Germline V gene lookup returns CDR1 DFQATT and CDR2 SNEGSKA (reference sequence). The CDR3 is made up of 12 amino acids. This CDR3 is CSAKREAYERYF. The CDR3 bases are TGCAGTGCCAAGCGGGAGGCATACGAGCGGTACTTC.

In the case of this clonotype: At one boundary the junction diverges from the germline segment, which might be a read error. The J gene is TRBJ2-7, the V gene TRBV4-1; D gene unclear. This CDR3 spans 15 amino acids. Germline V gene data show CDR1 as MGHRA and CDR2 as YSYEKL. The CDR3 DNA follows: TGCGCCAGCAGCCAAAATTCGTCCTCCGTTTACGAGCAATACTTC. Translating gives CASSQNSSSVYEQYF.

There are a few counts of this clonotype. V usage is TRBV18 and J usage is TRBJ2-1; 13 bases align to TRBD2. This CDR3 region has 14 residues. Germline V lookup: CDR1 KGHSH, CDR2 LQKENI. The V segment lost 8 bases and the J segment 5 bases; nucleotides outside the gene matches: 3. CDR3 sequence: CASRGTSGNNEQFF. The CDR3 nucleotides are TGTGCCAGCCGCGGGACTAGCGGGAACAATGAGCAGTTCTTC.